These T cell receptor beta chains were read from a single sample in a study of beta chain features in type 1 diabetes. TCRdb's table, derived via immunoSEQ multiplex PCR, lists solely in-frame clones and lacks some. The sample carries under 200,000 clones, about a tenth recorded once. The specimen was central memory CD4+ T cells from blood. The origin of the receptors is a man in his thirties or forties with type 1 diabetes. The CDR3 runs from the conserved cysteine through the conserved F or W. A D gene is named only where the DNA matches it firmly. Some rows have no size entry. The others give once, few or many, or a class for an expanded clone.

>TRBV28|NA|TRBJ2-3|few
TGTGCCAGCATGGCGGGGGCGCGAAATACGCAGTATTTT
CASMAGARNTQYF
>TRBV13|TRBD1|TRBJ1-1|few
TGTGCCACTGCGACCACAGGGGTCTCTGGAGCTTTCTTT
CATATTGVSGAFF
>TRBV5-4|NA|TRBJ2-2|few
TGTGCCAGCAGCTTGGGGCCATTCGGAGGGACCGGGGAGCTGTTTTTT
CASSLGPFGGTGELFF
>TRBV11-2|NA|TRBJ1-1|NA
TGTGCCAGCAGCTTGAGGGACACTGAAGCTTTCTTT
CASSLRDTEAFF
>TRBV7-2|TRBD2|TRBJ2-7|few
TGTGCCAGCAGCTTTACTAGCGGGAGCGCCTACGAGCAGTACTTC
CASSFTSGSAYEQYF
>TRBV9|NA|TRBJ2-7|few
TGTGCCAGCAGCGTAGATTACAGGGACGAGCAGTACTTC
CASSVDYRDEQYF
>TRBV5-1|TRBD2|TRBJ2-1|NA
TGCGCCAGCAGCGCAGGAGGACTAGTCAGTGAGCAGTTCTTC
CASSAGGLVSEQFF
>TRBV4-3|TRBD1|TRBJ1-2|NA
TGCGCCAGCAGCCAAGTTCGGCAGGGGGGTGGCTACACCTTC
CASSQVRQGGGYTF
>TRBV7-9|TRBD2|TRBJ2-1|NA
TGTGCCAGCAGCTTAGCCGCGGGAGCGCTGGAGCAGTTCTTC
CASSLAAGALEQFF
>TRBV28|NA|TRBJ1-2|NA
TGTGCCAGCAAGTCAGGCAACTATGGCTACACCTTC
CASKSGNYGYTF
>TRBV6-5|NA|TRBJ2-7|NA
TGTGCCAGCAGTCACGACATGGGAGGTGGCTACGAGCAGTACTTC
CASSHDMGGGYEQYF
>TRBV29-1|TRBD1|TRBJ2-7|few
TGCAGCGTTCAGGACAGGGGGCTAGACGAGCAGTACTTC
CSVQDRGLDEQYF
>TRBV11-3|TRBD2|TRBJ2-5|few
TGTGCCAGCAGCCCTGGACTAGCGGGTGAGACCCAGTACTTC
CASSPGLAGETQYF
>TRBV27|TRBD2|TRBJ2-7|few
TGTGCCAGCAGTTCGGGGAGCGGGACCCCCTACGAGCAGTACTTC
CASSSGSGTPYEQYF
>TRBV6-6|TRBD1|TRBJ2-7|few
TGTGCCAGCAGTTACCCAGGGACAGTACGCGAGCAGTACTTC
CASSYPGTVREQYF
>TRBV19|NA|TRBJ2-3|few
TGTGCCAGTAGTGTACAGGGTAGGGGCCGCACAGATACGCAGTATTTT
CASSVQGRGRTDTQYF
>TRBV28|TRBD2|TRBJ2-7|NA
TGTGCCAGCAGTGTCATGGGGACTAGCAGCCACGAGCAGTACTTC
CASSVMGTSSHEQYF
>TRBV7-3|NA|TRBJ1-2|NA
TGTGCCAGCAGCCAAGCGGGGGAAAGGGGCTACACCTTC
CASSQAGERGYTF
>TRBV5-6|TRBD2|TRBJ2-5|NA
TGTGCCAGCAGCCCGGGACTAGCGGGAGGAGAGACCCAGTACTTC
CASSPGLAGGETQYF
>TRBV18|TRBD2|TRBJ2-1|many
TGTGCCAGCTCACCTGGGAGCGGGAGGAAAAATGAGCAGTTCTTC
CASSPGSGRKNEQFF
>TRBV13|NA|TRBJ2-7|NA
TGTGCCAGCAGCGCGGGACAGAGGACCTACGAGCAGTACTTC
CASSAGQRTYEQYF
>TRBV5-1|TRBD1|TRBJ2-3|few
TGCGCCAGCAGCTCCGGGACAGGCTATAGCACAGATACGCAGTATTTT
CASSSGTGYSTDTQYF
>TRBV6-1|TRBD1|TRBJ1-5|few
TGTGCCAGCAGTGATACAGGGGTCGGCAATCAGCCCCAGCATTTT
CASSDTGVGNQPQHF
>TRBV5-6|TRBD2|TRBJ2-1|few
TGTGCCAGCAGCGGAGCGACTAGCGGGAGAAATGAGCAGTTCTTC
CASSGATSGRNEQFF
>TRBV7-9|TRBD2|TRBJ2-5|few
TGTGCCAGCAGCTTGCTAACTAGCGTCCAAGAGACCCAGTACTTC
CASSLLTSVQETQYF
>TRBV7-9|NA|TRBJ2-7|NA
TGTGCCAGCAGCACAACGGTAAGGGGTACCGAGCAGTACTTC
CASSTTVRGTEQYF
>TRBV5-6|NA|TRBJ1-1|NA
TGTGCCAGCAGCTTGGCGGGAGTGACTGAAGCTTTCTTT
CASSLAGVTEAFF
>TRBV2|NA|TRBJ2-5|NA
TGTGCCAGCAGTTTTGCAGGGGACGGGACCCAGTACTTC
CASSFAGDGTQYF
>TRBV18|NA|TRBJ2-2|few
TGTGCCAGCCTTGGGACATACGTCACCGGGGAGCTGTTTTTT
CASLGTYVTGELFF
>TRBV30|TRBD1|TRBJ1-2|few
TGTGCCTGGGGTGACAGGGGGGAGAATGGCTACACCTTC
CAWGDRGENGYTF
>TRBV4-3|NA|TRBJ1-4|NA
TGCGCCAGCAGCCACCGATGGGGGGCAACTAATGAAAAACTGTTTTTT
CASSHRWGATNEKLFF
>TRBV9|TRBD2|TRBJ2-1|NA
TGTGCCAGCAGCGGGACTAGCGTTTACAATGAGCAGTTCTTC
CASSGTSVYNEQFF
>TRBV7-3|NA|TRBJ2-3|few
TGTGCCAGCAGACTTGGGGGCGCAGATACGCAGTATTTT
CASRLGGADTQYF
>TRBV15|NA|TRBJ2-1|few
TGTGCCACCAGCAGCGGAGTTGGTAATGAGCAGTTCTTC
CATSSGVGNEQFF
>TRBV2|TRBD2|TRBJ2-1|NA
TGTGCCAGCACCCTATCGACTAGCGACGGTAGTGAGCAGTTCTTC
CASTLSTSDGSEQFF
>TRBV5-1|TRBD1|TRBJ1-2|few
TGCGCCAGCAGCTTGGATTCAGGGGGCTACTATGGCTACACCTTC
CASSLDSGGYYGYTF
>TRBV30|TRBD1|TRBJ2-7|few
TGTGCCTGGAGCCTCGACCCCGGGACAGGGTACGAGCAGTACTTC
CAWSLDPGTGYEQYF
>TRBV13|TRBD2|TRBJ2-7|NA
TGTGCCAGCAGCCCCGGACTAGCGGCCACCTACGAGCAGTACTTC
CASSPGLAATYEQYF
>TRBV6-5|NA|TRBJ2-7|few
TGTGCCAGCAGTTATTTCGCGGTTCCCTACGAGCAGTACTTC
CASSYFAVPYEQYF
>TRBV7-9|TRBD2|TRBJ2-5|few
TGTGCCAGCAGCTCTTCGGGGGGGCCGGGGACCCAGTACTTC
CASSSSGGPGTQYF
>TRBV2|TRBD1|TRBJ2-5|many
TGTGCCAGCAATCAACAGGGGAGACAAGAGACCCAGTACTTC
CASNQQGRQETQYF
>TRBV2|NA|TRBJ2-5|NA
TGTGCCAGCAGTGAACTCGTAGAGACCCAGTACTTC
CASSELVETQYF
>TRBV4-2|NA|TRBJ2-7|NA
TGTGCCAGCAGCCAAATAGCCGCGCGCGAGCAGTACTTC
CASSQIAAREQYF
>TRBV5-1|TRBD1|TRBJ2-1|NA
TGCGCCAGCAGCCGCCTCTCCAGGGGGAGCGGCAATGAGCAGTTCTTC
CASSRLSRGSGNEQFF
>TRBV19|NA|TRBJ2-7|NA
TGTGCCAGTAGTCCCATCGGTACCTACGAGCAGTACTTC
CASSPIGTYEQYF